These 2 T cell receptor beta chains came from one sample sequenced in a study of technical replicates of blood from a few donors. Sequenced by immunoSEQ multiplex PCR; TCRdb stores in-frame clones only, minus some. This table holds 95,000 or so clones, approximately 95% found once. The sequenced material came from T cells isolated from PBMCs. These receptors came from a human donor in good health.

The chain has TRBV6-1 and TRBJ1-2, with a weak D call TRBD1 (6 bases). CDR1 and CDR2 from the germline V gene are MNHNS and SASEGT. The CDR3 spans 16 residues. The V gene lost 1 base and the J gene lost 4 bases, with 16 bases spanning the gap. CDR3 amino acids: CASSEVPGDTVYGYTF. CDR3 coding DNA: TGTGCCAGCAGTGAAGTTCCCGGGGACACGGTCTATGGCTACACCTTC.

The V call is TRBV28, the J call TRBJ2-3; 7 bases map to TRBD2. With V trimmed by 3 bases and J by 0 bases, 6 bases remained unmatched. The germline V gene encodes CDR1 MDHEN and CDR2 SYDVKM. The CDR3 spans 16 residues. CDR3 DNA: TGTGCCAGCAGTTTCCCTAGCGGATTTAGCACAGATACGCAGTATTTT. Translating it yields CASSFPSGFSTDTQYF.